The present TCR beta chain was sequenced within a study of T-cell reconstitution after alpha-beta-depleted transplantation in children. Unique molecular identifiers were used in preparing the TCRbeta library. TCRdb reanalysed the PCR reads using MiXCR and keeps one entry per CDR3 protein. Among about 91,000 distinct CDR3 sequences listed, 7.5% to 9.5% were seen once. CDR1 and CDR2 (germline): WSHSY, SAAADI. Trimming shortened V by 8 bases and J by 1 base, and 19 bases separated the two germline ends. This CDR3 is built from 16 residues. This clonotype was obtained from a human donor who donated a stem cell graft to a child with congenital amegakaryocytic thrombocytopenia. This rearrangement joins TRBV10-2 to TRBJ2-3; D may be TRBD2 (6 bases). The sample here was PBMCs from the stem cell graft donor, taken from the stem cell graft. CDR3 loop: CASSGTRYQGTDTQYF. The CDR3 DNA reads as TGCGCCAGCTCTGGGACTCGATATCAGGGCACAGATACGCAGTATTTT.